This TCR beta chain was sequenced for a study of blood T cell repertoires in COVID-19. Study at large: T cells, B-cell-depleted T cells, or PBMCs supplied cDNA or gDNA.

The authors' processing: Reference gene primer amplification gave estimated nucleated cell counts. Some clones are missing from TCRdb's copy, which holds only in-frame ones; the method was immunoSEQ multiplex PCR. D and trimming were read from the DNA, whereas the V and J calls and clone size are those reported in that table. The table records about 200,000 clones, roughly 90% of them present only once. Those enrolled in Seattle joined during active infection and were followed longitudinally afterward. The CDR3 runs to 14 residues. Trimming removed 6 bases from V and 6 bases from J; junction bases left unmatched: 8. CDR1 is WSHSY and CDR2 is SAAADI in the germline V gene.

Sequenced material: peripheral blood. This chain uses TRBV10-2 with TRBJ1-2; 9 positions agree with TRBD1. The TCR was taken from a man aged 60 to 75 with COVID-19, enrolled during active disease. CDR3 DNA: TGCGCCAGCAGAGGGGACAGGGAGTATCATGGCTACACCTTC. It codes for CASRGDREYHGYTF.